These 16 T cell receptor beta chains originate from one sample sequenced in a study of shared clonotypes between healthy human individuals. Measured with immunoSEQ multiplex PCR; TCRdb has only the in-frame clones, and not every one. The data hold 450,000 to 600,000 clones, with 65% to 80% observed a single time. Input material: PBMCs. All receptors derive from a middle-aged woman in good health. Some clones in this sample may be carry-over from other donors' samples.

The CDR3 bases are TGTGCCAGCTCACCCTTAGCGGGTTCCTACAATGAGCAGTTCTTC. Encoded protein: CASSPLAGSYNEQFF. The V call is TRBV18, the J call TRBJ2-1, with 7 bases lining up with TRBD2. Trimming at V came to 3 bases and at J to 1 base, leaving 3 bases not matched to a gene. This CDR3 comprises 15 residues. Per germline, CDR1 KGHSH and CDR2 LQKENI.

The chain links TRBV7-3 to TRBJ2-2; D is unresolved. CDR1 and CDR2 from the germline V gene are SGHTA and FQGTGA. The CDR3 is 14 amino acids. The V end was cut by 2 bases, the J end by 4 bases, with 8 bases between. DNA for the CDR3: TGTGCCAGCAGCTTAGGTGGGCTCACCGGGGAGCTGTTTTTT. This translates into CASSLGGLTGELFF.

V gene TRBV11-2 combines with J gene TRBJ1-1; 8 bases fit TRBD1. In germline, CDR1 is SGHAT, CDR2 FQNNGV. The ends lost 5 bases at V and 1 base at J; junction bases unmatched: 6. This CDR3 has 15 residues. CDR3: CASSRTGWANTEAFF. The CDR3 DNA reads as TGTGCCAGCAGCCGGACAGGGTGGGCGAACACTGAAGCTTTCTTT.

CDR3 loop: CSVNRRAWQDTQYF. For the CDR3, the DNA is TGCAGCGTCAATCGGAGGGCCTGGCAAGATACGCAGTATTTT. The gene calls are TRBV29-1 and TRBJ2-3, with D possibly being TRBD2 (6 bases). Germline V gene data show CDR1 as SQVTM and CDR2 as ANQGSEA. The CDR3 totals 14 residues. V was clipped by 6 bases and J by 5 bases, with 18 bases between them.

This rearrangement joins TRBV7-9 to TRBJ2-1; a weak D match, TRBD2 (6 bases). The V gene lost 5 bases and the J gene lost 0 bases, with 17 bases spanning the gap. The CDR3 is 17 amino acids. CDR1 is SEHNR and CDR2 is FQNEAQ in the germline V gene (reference sequence). CDR3 region: CASSPPWAGNSYNEQFF. The DNA of the CDR3 is TGTGCCAGCAGCCCCCCATGGGCGGGAAACTCCTACAATGAGCAGTTCTTC.

The V call is TRBV29-1, the J call TRBJ2-5, with 8 bases matching TRBD2. The V gene end was trimmed by 4 bases and the J gene end by 5 bases; junction bases not matched to a gene: 6. The CDR3 is 13 amino acids. CDR1 SQVTM and CDR2 ANQGSEA come from the germline V gene. The CDR3 DNA reads as TGCAGCGTTGCCCTAGCGGGTAGGGAGACCCAGTACTTC. Amino acid sequence: CSVALAGRETQYF.

A note on this clone: This specimen includes other DNA sequences encoding the same CDR3. The chain has TRBV9 and TRBJ1-2, with D unresolved. Germline V CDR1 and CDR2: SGDLS, YYNGEE. The CDR3 is 13 residues long. V lost 0 bases, J lost 4 bases, and 7 bases lay in between. CDR3 coding DNA: TGTGCCAGCAGCGTAGCAGGAACCTATGGCTACACCTTC. Protein product: CASSVAGTYGYTF.

The J gene is TRBJ1-5, the V gene TRBV27; no reliable D call. Trimming shortened V by 2 bases and J by 7 bases, and 9 bases separated the two germline ends. Per germline, CDR1 MNHEY and CDR2 SMNVEV (reference sequence). The CDR3 extends over 13 amino acids. In DNA form, the CDR3 reads TGTGCCAGCAGTTTAGGGAGCAGGCAGCCCCAGCATTTT. This gives the protein CASSLGSRQPQHF.

The chain couples TRBV6-5 to TRBJ2-7; tentatively, D is TRBD1 (6 bases). The CDR3 length is 13 residues. V dropped 7 bases and J dropped 3 bases, with 13 bases sitting between them. CDR1 and CDR2 from the germline V gene are MNHEY and SVGAGI. The CDR3 here is CASKRTANYEQYF. In DNA, the CDR3 is TGTGCCAGCAAAAGGACAGCCAACTACGAGCAGTACTTC.

Notes on this clone: One end of the junction fails to match germline, which may point to a read error. The chain uses TRBV2 and TRBJ1-1; 11 nucleotides match TRBD1. CDR1 is SNHLY and CDR2 is FYNNEI in the germline V gene. CDR3 length: 13 amino acids. The CDR3: CASKGQGDTEAFF. Here the CDR3 DNA reads TGTGCCAGCAAGGGACAGGGGGACACTGAAGCCTTCTTT.

The rearrangement uses TRBV11-1 and TRBJ2-7, with TRBD1 identical over 8 bases. Germline V gives CDR1 SGHAT, CDR2 FQDESV (reference sequence). CDR3 size: 15 residues. The trim removed 5 bases at V and 1 base at J, leaving 7 bases unmatched. The CDR3 protein is CASSPSRQGSYEQYF. CDR3 DNA: TGTGCCAGCAGCCCTTCCCGACAGGGGTCCTACGAGCAGTACTTC.

This sequence joins TRBV28 and TRBJ1-4; D is unresolved. This CDR3 has 18 residues. Trimming pared 10 bases from V and 0 bases from J, leaving 24 bases between. Germline loops: CDR1 MDHEN, CDR2 SYDVKM. The CDR3 protein is CATQTRLPIQTTNEKLFF. CDR3 nucleotides: TGTGCCACCCAAACGAGACTCCCGATACAGACAACTAATGAAAAACTGTTTTTT.

As DNA, the CDR3 is TGTGCCAGCTCACCCCAACCCGGGCTAGCGGGCTCATCCTACGAGCAGTACTTC. Translating gives CASSPQPGLAGSSYEQYF. This rearrangement joins TRBV18 to TRBJ2-7, with TRBD2 matching over 8 bases. CDR3 length equals 18 residues. Germline CDR1 and CDR2: KGHSH and LQKENI. V shed 3 bases and J 1 base; nucleotides not matched to a gene: 14.

V and J are TRBV6-1 and TRBJ1-2; D may be TRBD1 (6 bases). Germline lookup yields CDR1 MNHNS and CDR2 SASEGT. Between the trimmed V and J ends, which lost 1 base and 0 bases, there was a span of 15 bases. The CDR3 is made up of 17 amino acids. The CDR3 here is CASSEGIFTGPNYGYTF. DNA for the CDR3: TGTGCCAGCAGTGAAGGTATTTTCACAGGGCCTAACTATGGCTACACCTTC.

The rearrangement links TRBV9 to TRBJ2-5; 10 bases map to TRBD2. This CDR3 is 17 amino acids long. Germline CDR1 and CDR2: SGDLS and YYNGEE. Germline trimming cut 3 bases from V and 4 bases from J; bases unmatched to any gene: 12. The CDR3 DNA sequence: TGTGCCAGCAGCGCCGGGGCTAGCGGGAGTATAGGAGAGACCCAGTACTTC. It yields the protein CASSAGASGSIGETQYF.

The chain joins TRBV9 to TRBJ2-3; D is possibly TRBD1 (6 bases). The length of the CDR3 is 15 residues. Germline-derived CDR1 and CDR2 are SGDLS and YYNGEE. V was trimmed by 0 bases and J by 2 bases, leaving 10 bases between them. The CDR3 DNA is TGTGCCAGCAGCGTAGGAGGGGGAACCACAGATACGCAGTATTTT. Protein product: CASSVGGGTTDTQYF.